A single sample is the source of the 5 T cell receptor beta chains below, sequenced in a study of cytomegalovirus exposure and HLA in healthy donors. TCRdb's table, derived via immunoSEQ multiplex PCR, lists solely in-frame clones and lacks some. Counted here are about 330,000 clones, about 90% occurring once; the ten biggest clones make up approximately 1.1%. The sequencing sample was made of PBMCs. The receptors were sampled from a woman aged 25 to 39 in good health and CMV-seropositive.

V is TRBV28 and J is TRBJ1-1; possible D gene TRBD1, 5 bases. This CDR3 comprises 16 residues. With 3 bases removed from V and 1 base from J, the gap between germline ends came to 15 bases. Germline V gives CDR1 MDHEN, CDR2 SYDVKM. The CDR3 here is CASSFWEGRRNTEAFF. DNA for the CDR3: TGTGCCAGCAGTTTTTGGGAGGGGCGGAGGAACACTGAAGCTTTCTTT.

This clone was detected only once. V and J are TRBV7-9 and TRBJ2-3; D gene uncertain. V dropped 2 bases and J dropped 11 bases, with 5 bases sitting between them. Germline lookup yields CDR1 SEHNR and CDR2 FQNEAQ (reference sequence). The length of the CDR3 is 10 residues. The CDR3, as DNA: TGTGCCAGCAGCTTAAGTGTGCAGTATTTT. Encoded protein: CASSLSVQYF.

This chain joins TRBV30 and TRBJ2-4; D may be TRBD1 or TRBD2 (5 bases each). The CDR3 sequence is 13 residues long. The ends were cut back, 0 bases at V and 8 bases at J, with 11 bases in the middle. In germline, CDR1 is GTSNPN, CDR2 SVGIG (reference sequence). CDR3 loop: CAWSVAGADIQYF. In nucleotides, the CDR3 is TGTGCCTGGAGTGTAGCCGGGGCGGACATTCAGTACTTC.

The chain is built from TRBV19 and TRBJ2-4, with D possibly being TRBD1 (6 bases). This CDR3 has 16 residues. Germline V gives CDR1 LNHDA, CDR2 SQIVND (reference sequence). V was trimmed by 5 bases and J by 7 bases, leaving 21 bases between them. The CDR3 coding sequence is TGTGCCAGTAGTTATACCCTCACAGGGTTAGTGAACATTCAGTACTTC. Translating gives CASSYTLTGLVNIQYF.

CDR3 DNA sequence: TGCGCCAGCAGCCGGGGACGGCTAACCTACGAGCAGTACTTC. This encodes CASSRGRLTYEQYF. This chain joins TRBV4-3 and TRBJ2-7, with D possibly called TRBD1 or TRBD2 (5 bases each). V dropped 4 bases and J dropped 2 bases, with 12 bases sitting between them. CDR1 and CDR2 (germline): LGHNA, YSLEER. The CDR3 is 14 amino acids.